This TCR beta chain was sequenced for a study of long-term antiretroviral therapy in people with HIV. General study findings and limits: Even long-term ART left TRB diversity below transplant donor controls, despite gains.

Survey-level resolution applied to immunoSEQ assay v3.0. Libraries were prepared by immunoSEQ multiplex PCR; TCRdb keeps only in-frame clonotypes and omits some of them. This table has tens of thousands of clones, roughly 85% appearing once. Comments on this clone: Its antigen is not known.

The sample consisted of unsorted PBMCs, taken 1.1 years after starting antiretroviral therapy. This sequence originates from a man aged 18-30 years with HIV.

The chain's CDR3 is CASSLAYRTSGGYNEQFF. The CDR3 coding sequence is TGCGCCAGCAGCTTGGCCTATAGGACTAGCGGAGGCTACAATGAGCAGTTCTTC. The chain carries TRBV5-1 and TRBJ2-1; 10 nucleotides match TRBD2. This CDR3 comprises 18 residues. Germline CDR1 reads SGHRS; CDR2 reads YFSETQ. J lost 3 bases, V lost 0 bases, and 9 bases had no gene match.